This T cell receptor beta chain was captured by sequencing in a study of control samples from healthy donors and cancer patients. This CDR3 comprises 14 residues. Germline lookup yields CDR1 LNHDA and CDR2 SQIVND (reference sequence). V lost 7 bases and J lost 5, with 17 bases in between. This table comes from immunoSEQ multiplex PCR, and its TCRdb copy is limited to in-frame clones, with some not included. The sample consists of fewer than 200,000 clones, roughly 91% of them appearing once. The source material was blood. This sequence joins TRBV19 and TRBJ2-5; D is possibly TRBD1 or TRBD2 (5 bases each). This receptor was taken from a man aged 18 to 30 in good health. The CDR3 region has the DNA TGTGCCAGTACCCGAGGGTGGGGCTCGGAGACCCAGTACTTC. It is translated as CASTRGWGSETQYF.